The 30 T cell receptor beta chains below all came from one sample that was sequenced in a study of cytomegalovirus exposure and HLA in healthy donors. The repertoire was sequenced with immunoSEQ multiplex PCR; TCRdb's copy has only in-frame clones and lacks some. The sample lists tens of thousands of clones, roughly 94% seen once, with about 4.2% in the top ten. Sequencing was carried out using PBMCs. These receptors all stem from a young man in good health and CMV-seropositive.

This sequence joins TRBV28 and TRBJ2-2; possible D gene TRBD2, 5 bases. This CDR3 spans 16 amino acids. The V and J ends lost 0 bases and 1 base respectively, with 9 bases between them. CDR1 and CDR2 (germline): MDHEN, SYDVKM. The CDR3 bases are TGTGCCAGCAGTTTATGGGAGGACGGGAACACCGGGGAGCTGTTTTTT. It translates to CASSLWEDGNTGELFF.

The chain employs TRBV28 and TRBJ2-7; D may be TRBD2 (5 bases). CDR3 length: 12 residues. Germline V CDR1 and CDR2: MDHEN, SYDVKM. The V gene lost 6 bases and the J gene lost 5 bases, with 11 bases spanning the gap. CDR3 residues: CASRRVPDEQYF. The CDR3 coding sequence is TGTGCCAGCAGGCGGGTCCCCGACGAGCAGTACTTC.

The chain uses TRBV2 and TRBJ2-2; TRBD2 might be the D (6 bases). The CDR3 consists of 13 residues. Trimming left V 8 bases short and J 1 base short, with 8 bases between. The germline gives CDR1 SNHLY, CDR2 FYNNEI. CDR3 amino acids: CASSGGNTGELFF. CDR3 bases: TGTGCCAGCTCCGGGGGGAACACCGGGGAGCTGTTTTTT.

The CDR3 DNA is TGTGCCAGTAGTATAGCGACAGGGAGGACTGGGGCCAACGTCCTGACTTTC. This encodes CASSIATGRTGANVLTF. The chain links TRBV19 to TRBJ2-6; D might be TRBD1 (7 bases). Looked up from germline, CDR1 is LNHDA and CDR2 is SQIVND (reference sequence). Trimming removed 1 base from V and 2 bases from J, with 12 bases in between. The CDR3 has 17 residues.

V gene TRBV7-9 combines with J gene TRBJ2-1, with D possibly TRBD1 on 7 matching bases. Per the germline V gene, CDR1 is SEHNR and CDR2 is FQNEAQ (reference sequence). V lost 5 bases and J lost 9, with 11 bases in between. The CDR3 length is 12 residues. CDR3 in DNA: TGTGCCAGCAGCCCAGGGGGGAGTGAGCAGTTCTTC. Translated: CASSPGGSEQFF.

V is TRBV10-3 and J is TRBJ2-1, with D possibly matching TRBD1 (6 bases). The CDR3 is made up of 16 amino acids. Trimming shortened V by 1 base and J by 2 bases, and 12 bases separated the two germline ends. CDR1 and CDR2 from the germline V gene are ENHRY and SYGVKD. CDR3 sequence reads: CAISELQPGAYNEQFF. The CDR3 DNA is TGTGCCATCAGTGAGTTACAGCCAGGGGCCTACAATGAGCAGTTCTTC.

The CDR3 nucleotides read TGTGCCAGCAGCTTAGTTCGGACTGCCTACGAGCAGTACTTC. Protein: CASSLVRTAYEQYF. The genes are TRBV13 and TRBJ2-7; TRBD2 might be the D (5 bases). Germline CDR1 and CDR2: PRHDT and FYEKMQ (reference sequence). The CDR3 sequence is 14 residues long. The ends were cut back, 1 base at V and 2 bases at J, with 9 bases in the middle.

The V call is TRBV7-6, the J call TRBJ2-1; D might be TRBD2 (6 bases). CDR1 is SGHVS, CDR2 FNYEAQ, per germline. V was pared by 1 base and J by 4 bases, with 14 bases between. The CDR3 is 16 residues long. The CDR3 reads CASSLEAGRTYNEQFF. The CDR3 coding sequence is TGTGCCAGCAGCTTAGAGGCGGGGCGCACATACAATGAGCAGTTCTTC.

The chain has TRBV9 and TRBJ2-7; tentative D call: TRBD2 (6 bases). The CDR3 covers 16 residues. Trimming stripped 0 bases from V and 0 bases from J, with 13 bases between. Per germline, CDR1 SGDLS and CDR2 YYNGEE. DNA of the CDR3: TGTGCCAGCAGCGTAGACCGGGACGGGAGCTCCTACGAGCAGTACTTC. Translated, it gives CASSVDRDGSSYEQYF.

This clone was picked up one time. CDR3 coding DNA: TGCGCCAGCAGCGTGAGCGCATACAATGAGCAGTTCTTC. Protein product: CASSVSAYNEQFF. This rearrangement joins TRBV5-1 to TRBJ2-1; D uncertain. V lost 4 bases and J lost 4, with 9 bases in between. Germline assignment: CDR1 SGHRS and CDR2 YFSETQ. The CDR3 covers 13 residues. The full variable domain, rest sourced from reference TRBV5-1 and TRBJ2-1, is KAGVTQTPRYLIKTRGQQVTLSCSPISGHRSVSWYQQTPGQGLQFLFEYFSETQRNKGNFPGRFSGRQFSNSRSEMNVSTLELGDSALYLCASSVSAYNEQFFGPGTRLTVL.

The V and J genes are TRBV9 and TRBJ2-5, with D possibly matching TRBD2 (6 bases). Between the trimmed V and J ends, which lost 3 bases and 4 bases, there was a span of 16 bases. Germline CDR1 reads SGDLS; CDR2 reads YYNGEE. CDR3 length: 15 amino acids. CDR3 sequence: CASSAVSEGGETQYF. The DNA of the CDR3 is TGTGCCAGCAGCGCTGTCTCGGAGGGAGGAGAGACCCAGTACTTC.

This clone occurred once. The chain has TRBV18 and TRBJ2-2; 7 bases agree with TRBD1. The germline V gene encodes CDR1 KGHSH and CDR2 LQKENI. The junction had 5 bases not matched to a gene; V was cut back by 3 bases and J by 1 base. CDR3 size: 16 residues. The CDR3 DNA is TGTGCCAGCTCACCCCCTAGGGGGCAGAACACCGGGGAGCTGTTTTTT. The encoded protein is CASSPPRGQNTGELFF.

The chain employs TRBV7-9 and TRBJ2-3; TRBD2 is a possible D gene (6 bases). CDR1 SEHNR and CDR2 FQNEAQ come from the germline V gene (reference sequence). The CDR3 is 16 residues long. With 4 bases removed from V and 5 bases from J, the gap between germline ends came to 19 bases. CDR3 region: CASSYTSGGAGDTQYF. The CDR3 DNA reads as TGTGCCAGCAGCTATACCAGCGGCGGGGCCGGAGATACGCAGTATTTT.

The chain uses TRBV18 and TRBJ2-3; maybe TRBD1 (7 bases). V lost 2 bases and J lost 3, with 12 bases in between. Germline lookup yields CDR1 KGHSH and CDR2 LQKENI. The CDR3 length is 15 residues. The CDR3 nucleotides read TGTGCCAGCTCACCAGTCAGGGGGGTAACAGATACGCAGTATTTT. Encoded protein: CASSPVRGVTDTQYF.

The V gene is TRBV6-4, the J gene TRBJ2-3, with 12 bases aligning to TRBD2. V lost 4 bases, J lost 5 bases, and 4 bases stayed unmatched. Looked up from germline, CDR1 is MRHNA and CDR2 is SNTAGT. There are 15 residues in the CDR3. CDR3 sequence: CASSASGGAGDTQYF. CDR3 DNA: TGTGCCAGCAGTGCTAGCGGGGGGGCCGGAGATACGCAGTATTTT.

The chain combines TRBV28 with TRBJ2-7, with 7 positions matching TRBD1. With V trimmed by 3 bases and J by 2 bases, 4 bases remained unmatched. The CDR3 sequence is 14 residues long. Germline CDR1 and CDR2: MDHEN and SYDVKM. CDR3 sequence reads: CASSLGQPTYEQYF. The CDR3 DNA is TGTGCCAGCAGTTTGGGACAGCCCACCTACGAGCAGTACTTC. The full variable domain, its missing parts supplied by reference TRBV28 and TRBJ2-7, is DVKVTQSSRYLVKRTGEKVFLECVQDMDHENMFWYRQDPGLGLRLIYFSYDVKMKEKGDIPEGYSVSREKKERFSLILESASTNQTSMYLCASSLGQPTYEQYFGPGTRLTVT.

This clone was observed once. The chain links TRBV7-9 to TRBJ1-1; 10 bases align to TRBD1. Germline values: CDR1 SEHNR, CDR2 FQNEAQ (reference sequence). The junction had 13 bases not matched to a gene; V was cut back by 6 bases and J by 3 bases. The CDR3 totals 17 residues. The DNA for the CDR3 is TGTGCCAGCAGGAAACTGGGACAGGGGAGGAGGGACACTGAAGCTTTCTTT. This encodes CASRKLGQGRRDTEAFF.

V usage is TRBV6-5 and J usage is TRBJ2-3; 7 bases are shared with TRBD1. Germline V lookup: CDR1 MNHEY, CDR2 SVGAGI. The CDR3 has 15 amino acids. The V segment lost 6 bases and the J segment 0 bases; nucleotides outside the gene matches: 6. CDR3 bases: TGTGCCAGCAGGCAATACAGGGGAAGCACAGATACGCAGTATTTT. Translation: CASRQYRGSTDTQYF.

The chain uses TRBV29-1 and TRBJ1-2, with TRBD1 as a possible D gene (6 bases). Germline assignment: CDR1 SQVTM and CDR2 ANQGSEA. V was pared by 0 bases and J by 5 bases, with 16 bases between. This CDR3 spans 15 amino acids. The CDR3 bases are TGCAGCGTTGAAGAAACCAGGGGCTCTAGGTATGGCTACACCTTC. This codes for CSVEETRGSRYGYTF.

This chain joins TRBV6-1 and TRBJ1-1; D remains unclear. The CDR3 totals 15 residues. Trimming took off 2 bases at V and 3 bases at J, with 13 bases between the two ends. The germline gives CDR1 MNHNS, CDR2 SASEGT. The CDR3 here is CASSESWARDTEAFF. CDR3 DNA sequence: TGTGCCAGCAGTGAAAGTTGGGCGCGGGACACTGAAGCTTTCTTT.

The chain combines TRBV5-1 with TRBJ2-3; no definite D call. Trimming left V 6 bases short and J 1 base short, with 9 bases between. In germline, CDR1 is SGHRS, CDR2 YFSETQ. The length of the CDR3 is 13 residues. CDR3 DNA: TGCGCCAGCAAGCTTACTGGCACAGATACGCAGTATTTT. Protein sequence: CASKLTGTDTQYF. The complete variable domain, with remaining parts taken from reference TRBV5-1 and TRBJ2-3, reads KAGVTQTPRYLIKTRGQQVTLSCSPISGHRSVSWYQQTPGQGLQFLFEYFSETQRNKGNFPGRFSGRQFSNSRSEMNVSTLELGDSALYLCASKLTGTDTQYFGPGTRLTVL.

The V and J genes are TRBV4-1 and TRBJ2-3; D is possibly TRBD1 (6 bases). Germline CDR1 and CDR2: MGHRA and YSYEKL. V was pared by 1 base and J by 0 bases, with 20 bases between. The CDR3 covers 19 residues. CDR3 bases: TGCGCCAGCAGCCAAGGACCGCAGGGGCCTCGTGCTAGCACAGATACGCAGTATTTT. Protein product: CASSQGPQGPRASTDTQYF.

This clone was seen a few times. The V call is TRBV6-5, the J call TRBJ2-7; D is perhaps TRBD1 (5 bases). This CDR3 contains 11 residues. Germline-derived CDR1 and CDR2 are MNHEY and SVGAGI. V was trimmed by 5 bases and J by 6 bases, leaving 8 bases between them. CDR3 loop: CASSIQGEQYF. The CDR3 region has the DNA TGTGCCAGCAGTATCCAGGGCGAGCAGTACTTC.

The chain uses TRBV14 and TRBJ2-2; D uncertain. The germline V and J ends were trimmed by 1 base and 3 bases, with 9 bases remaining between them. CDR3 size: 15 residues. CDR1 SGHDN and CDR2 FVKESK come from the germline V gene. Written as DNA, the CDR3 is TGTGCCAGCAGCCAAGGGGCCCTTGACACCGGGGAGCTGTTTTTT. Protein product: CASSQGALDTGELFF.

V is TRBV2 and J is TRBJ2-3, with D tentatively TRBD2 (6 bases). CDR1 SNHLY and CDR2 FYNNEI come from the germline V gene. CDR3 length equals 17 residues. V was shortened by 2 bases and J by 0 bases, with 15 bases between the two germline ends. The CDR3: CASSETLSSGSTDTQYF. As DNA, the CDR3 is TGTGCCAGCAGTGAAACGTTATCCAGCGGGAGCACAGATACGCAGTATTTT.

Written as DNA, the CDR3 is TGTGCCAGCAGCTTGGGTGCTAGCGGGGGGGTACAAGAGACCCAGTACTTC. Amino acid sequence: CASSLGASGGVQETQYF. The chain joins TRBV5-6 to TRBJ2-5, with TRBD2 matching 12 bases. Germline values: CDR1 SGHDT, CDR2 YYEEEE. This CDR3 contains 17 residues. J was trimmed by 2 bases and V by 0 bases; bases with no gene match: 5.

The chain uses TRBV11-3 and TRBJ2-3; maybe TRBD2 (5 bases). Germline assignment: CDR1 SGHNT and CDR2 YENEEA. The CDR3 is 16 residues long. Deletions cut 2 bases from V and 2 bases from J, with 14 bases between. CDR3 in amino acids: CASSLIEGYSTDTQYF. Here the CDR3 DNA reads TGTGCCAGCAGCTTAATCGAGGGTTACTCCACAGATACGCAGTATTTT. The variable domain in full, with the rest retrieved from reference TRBV11-3 and TRBJ2-3, is EAGVVQSPRYKIIEKKQPVAFWCNPISGHNTLYWYLQNLGQGPELLIRYENEEAVDDSQLPKDRFSAERLKGVDSTLKIQPAELGDSAVYLCASSLIEGYSTDTQYFGPGTRLTVL.

The V call is TRBV27, the J call TRBJ2-7, with 10 nucleotides matching TRBD1. CDR3 length equals 13 residues. Germline values: CDR1 MNHEY, CDR2 SMNVEV (reference sequence). The V gene end was trimmed by 8 bases and the J gene end by 5 bases; junction bases not matched to a gene: 6. DNA of the CDR3: TGTGCCAGCCGTCCCGGGACAGGGGACGAGCAGTACTTC. This sequence encodes CASRPGTGDEQYF.

This chain joins TRBV6-4 and TRBJ2-1; 11 bases match TRBD1. Germline V gene sequence: CDR1 MRHNA, CDR2 SNTAGT. With 4 bases clipped from V and 3 bases from J, the junction kept 2 bases outside the gene matches. The CDR3 has 15 amino acids. Here the CDR3 reads CASSAGTGGYNEQFF. CDR3 bases: TGTGCCAGCAGTGCCGGGACAGGGGGCTACAATGAGCAGTTCTTC.

The chain has TRBV28 and TRBJ2-4, with a tentative D call TRBD2 (7 bases). Trimming left V 4 bases short and J 10 bases short, with 11 bases between. The germline V gene has CDR1 MDHEN and CDR2 SYDVKM. This CDR3 has 12 amino acids. The CDR3 spells CASSSGRGIQYF. CDR3 nucleotide sequence: TGTGCCAGCAGTTCAGGGAGGGGGATTCAGTACTTC.